The 19 T cell receptor beta chains in this list originate from one sample, sequenced in a study of early T cells in non-severe SARS-CoV-2 infection. TCRdb redid the calling of the 5' RACE reads with MiXCR, one entry per CDR3 protein. The sample has under 70,000 distinct CDR3 sequences, approximately 5.9% seen once. The sample here was whole blood, taken at baseline. The receptors come from an adult who was a healthcare worker with PCR-confirmed SARS-CoV-2 infection or an uninfected control (not recorded which).

This clonotype has at least ten counts. The chain links TRBV11-2 to TRBJ1-2; no clear D. The CDR3 is 15 amino acids. V was trimmed by 1 base and J by 1 base, leaving 10 bases between them. In germline, CDR1 is SGHAT, CDR2 FQNNGV. CDR3 protein: CASSLAPRVNYGYTF. The CDR3 DNA reads TGTGCCAGCAGCTTAGCCCCCCGGGTTAACTATGGCTACACCTTC.

Many counts were recorded for this clonotype. The chain recombines TRBV5-6 with TRBJ1-5, with D possibly TRBD1 on 5 matching bases. Germline-derived CDR1 and CDR2 are SGHDT and YYEEEE. There are 15 residues in the CDR3. V lost 1 base and J 4 bases, leaving 12 bases between the germline ends. The CDR3 DNA reads as TGTGCCAGCAGCTTGAACCCGACAGATAATCAGCCCCAGCATTTT. It codes for CASSLNPTDNQPQHF.

This clonotype was seen ten or more times. This rearrangement joins TRBV7-3 to TRBJ1-2; D is unresolved. Per the germline V gene, CDR1 is SGHTA and CDR2 is FQGTGA. The V gene lost 2 bases and the J gene lost 2 bases, with 6 bases spanning the gap. There are 13 residues in the CDR3. This CDR3 is CASSLDGNYGYTF. The CDR3, as DNA: TGTGCCAGCAGCTTAGACGGGAACTATGGCTACACCTTC.

The rearrangement uses TRBV10-2 and TRBJ2-3, with D possibly being TRBD1 (6 bases). Trimming stripped 7 bases from V and 6 bases from J, with 11 bases between. Germline CDR1 is WSHSY and CDR2 is SAAADI. The CDR3 has 12 residues. Here the CDR3 DNA reads TGCGCCAGCAAGACACAGGGTGATACGCAGTATTTT. This translates into CASKTQGDTQYF.

The gene calls are TRBV6-1 and TRBJ2-4; the match to TRBD1 covers 7 bases. The CDR3 is 14 amino acids. CDR1 and CDR2 from the germline V gene are MNHNS and SASEGT. The V segment lost 7 bases and the J segment 8 bases; nucleotides outside the gene matches: 11. CDR3 coding DNA: TGTGCCAGCATGAGGGGACAGTCATCGGACATTCAGTACTTC. Its translation: CASMRGQSSDIQYF.

This clonotype was detected a few times. The rearrangement joins TRBV12-3 or TRBV12-4 to TRBJ2-1; 8 nucleotides agree with TRBD2. V shed 5 bases and J 6 bases; nucleotides not matched to a gene: 6. The CDR3 consists of 14 residues. The CDR3 here is CASSGLASPNEQFF. The CDR3 nucleotides read TGTGCCAGCAGTGGACTAGCATCCCCCAATGAGCAGTTCTTC.

The chain recombines TRBV7-3 with TRBJ2-5; possible D gene TRBD2, 6 bases. Trimming left V 4 bases short and J 7 bases short, with 10 bases between. CDR1 SGHTA and CDR2 FQGTGA come from the germline V gene. The CDR3 extends over 12 amino acids. The CDR3 reads CASSSQAGTQYF. The CDR3 region has the DNA TGTGCCAGCAGCTCGCAAGCGGGGACCCAGTACTTC. Combining the CDR3 with reference TRBV7-3 and TRBJ2-5 gives the whole variable domain GAGVSQTPSNKVTEKGKYVELRCDPISGHTALYWYRQSLGQGPEFLIYFQGTGAADDSGLPNDRFFAVRPEGSVSTLKIQRTERGDSAVYLCASSSQAGTQYFGPGTRLLVL.

This clonotype was counted many times. This chain connects TRBV9 to TRBJ2-7; TRBD1 matches at 7 bases. CDR3 length equals 14 residues. The junction had 5 bases not matched to a gene; V was cut back by 4 bases and J by 1 base. The germline gives CDR1 SGDLS, CDR2 YYNGEE. The CDR3 coding sequence is TGTGCCAGCAGCCCAAGACAGGGTTCCTACGAGCAGTACTTC. This encodes CASSPRQGSYEQYF. The whole variable domain, remainder taken from reference TRBV9 and TRBJ2-7, is DSGVTQTPKHLITATGQRVTLRCSPRSGDLSVYWYQQSLDQGLQFLIQYYNGEERAKGNILERFSAQQFPDLHSELNLSSLELGDSALYFCASSPRQGSYEQYFGPGTRLTVT.

In its sample, this clonotype was seen many times. The V and J genes are TRBV20-1 and TRBJ2-1; tentative D call: TRBD1 (5 bases). The CDR3 length is 12 residues. V lost 0 bases and J lost 8, with 8 bases in between. Germline lookup yields CDR1 DFQATT and CDR2 SNEGSKA (reference sequence). Written as DNA, the CDR3 is TGCAGTGCTAGAGAAGGACACGATGAGCAGTTCTTC. Amino acid sequence: CSAREGHDEQFF.

V is TRBV28 and J is TRBJ1-2; 8 bases align to TRBD1. CDR1 is MDHEN, CDR2 SYDVKM, per germline. The ends lost 5 bases at V and 4 bases at J; junction bases unmatched: 6. The CDR3 covers 14 residues. CDR3 coding DNA: TGTGCCAGCAGTACCTCAGGGGGCGCCTATGGCTACACCTTC. Amino acids: CASSTSGGAYGYTF.

This clonotype was seen many times. CDR3 loop: CASSFLAGEVAYNEQFF. As DNA, the CDR3 is TGTGCCAGCAGCTTTTTAGCGGGAGAAGTCGCCTACAATGAGCAGTTCTTC. The chain combines TRBV7-2 with TRBJ2-1, with 9 bases that match TRBD2. Per germline, CDR1 SGHTA and CDR2 FQGNSA. The junction had 8 bases not matched to a gene; V was cut back by 3 bases and J by 2 bases. CDR3 length: 17 amino acids.

The rearrangement joins TRBV7-9 to TRBJ2-1, with TRBD1 matching over 8 bases. With 5 bases clipped from V and 1 base from J, the junction kept 4 bases outside the gene matches. CDR1 SEHNR and CDR2 FQNEAQ come from the germline V gene (reference sequence). CDR3 length: 15 residues. The CDR3 protein is CASSPRGLSYNEQFF. CDR3 coding DNA: TGTGCCAGCAGCCCCAGGGGGCTTTCCTACAATGAGCAGTTCTTC.

This clonotype was observed many times. Sequence at one end of the junction differs from germline and may be a read error. The chain links TRBV5-5 to TRBJ1-2; D unresolved. The CDR3 has 11 amino acids. The germline V gene encodes CDR1 SGHKS and CDR2 YYEKEE (reference sequence). The CDR3 DNA reads as TGTGCCAGCAGCTTCGACAACGTACTGAACTTC. The encoded protein is CASSFDNVLNF. Filled out from reference TRBV5-5 and TRBJ1-2, the complete variable domain reads DAGVTQSPTHLIKTRGQQVTLRCSPISGHKSVSWYQQVLGQGPQFIFQYYEKEERGRGNFPDRFSARQFPNYSSELNVNALLLGDSALYLCASSFDNVLNFGSGTRLTVV.

This clonotype was detected many times. CDR3 sequence: CASSKAVGREFTDTQYF. The CDR3 nucleotides are TGTGCCAGCAGCAAAGCGGTAGGGCGAGAGTTCACAGATACGCAGTATTTT. The chain recombines TRBV21-1 with TRBJ2-3; the table's TRBD1 call for D was not verified on the DNA. TRBV21-1 is a pseudogene segment. The CDR3 sequence is 17 residues long.

The gene calls are TRBV11-2 and TRBJ1-1; D gene uncertain. This CDR3 comprises 13 residues. The germline CDR1 and CDR2 sequences are SGHAT and FQNNGV. V dropped 3 bases and J dropped 1 base, with 6 bases sitting between them. The CDR3 protein is CASSFSQNTEAFF. CDR3 DNA sequence: TGTGCCAGCAGCTTCTCACAGAACACTGAAGCTTTCTTT.

This clonotype came up a few times. This chain links TRBV28 with TRBJ1-4; D is ambiguous. CDR3 length equals 18 residues. Between the trimmed V and J ends, which lost 4 bases and 5 bases, there was a span of 23 bases. Germline V gene lookup returns CDR1 MDHEN and CDR2 SYDVKM. The CDR3 DNA is TGTGCCAGCAGTTCCCTCTTCGACATAAGAGGGTTGAATGAAAAACTGTTTTTT. Translation gives CASSSLFDIRGLNEKLFF.

This clonotype came up many times. The chain couples TRBV20-1 to TRBJ2-7; D remains ambiguous. Trimming left V 0 bases short and J 4 bases short, with 16 bases between. Looked up from germline, CDR1 is DFQATT and CDR2 is SNEGSKA (reference sequence). This CDR3 has 15 amino acids. The CDR3 nucleotides are TGCAGTGCTAGAGATACGACTGAAGTGGCGTACGAGCAGTACTTC. Its protein product is CSARDTTEVAYEQYF.

This clonotype was picked up a small number of times. The rearrangement uses TRBV27 and TRBJ2-7; D might be TRBD1 (5 bases). V lost 6 bases to trimming and J lost 0 bases, with 6 bases between them. Germline V gives CDR1 MNHEY, CDR2 SMNVEV (reference sequence). The CDR3 spans 12 residues. CDR3 in amino acids: CASRDNSYEQYF. The CDR3 nucleotides are TGTGCCAGCAGGGACAACTCCTACGAGCAGTACTTC.

This clonotype was seen ten or more times. The chain joins TRBV5-5 to TRBJ2-5, with 11 bases that match TRBD1. CDR3 length: 14 amino acids. The V segment lost 4 bases and the J segment 2 bases; nucleotides outside the gene matches: 1. Germline V gene sequence: CDR1 SGHKS, CDR2 YYEKEE (reference sequence). CDR3 nucleotide sequence: TGTGCCAGCAGCCGGGACAGGGGGCAAGAGACCCAGTACTTC. This codes for CASSRDRGQETQYF.